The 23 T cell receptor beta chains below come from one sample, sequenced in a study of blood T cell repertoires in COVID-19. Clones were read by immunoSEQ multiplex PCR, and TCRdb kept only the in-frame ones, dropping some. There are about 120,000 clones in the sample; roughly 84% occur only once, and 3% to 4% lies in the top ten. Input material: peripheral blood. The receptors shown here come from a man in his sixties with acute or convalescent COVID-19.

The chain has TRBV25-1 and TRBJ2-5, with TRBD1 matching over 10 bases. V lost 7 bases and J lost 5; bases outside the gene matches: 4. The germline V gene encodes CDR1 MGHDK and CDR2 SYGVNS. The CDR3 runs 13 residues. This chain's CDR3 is CASKGQGPETQYF. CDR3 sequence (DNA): TGTGCCAGCAAGGGACAGGGGCCCGAGACCCAGTACTTC.

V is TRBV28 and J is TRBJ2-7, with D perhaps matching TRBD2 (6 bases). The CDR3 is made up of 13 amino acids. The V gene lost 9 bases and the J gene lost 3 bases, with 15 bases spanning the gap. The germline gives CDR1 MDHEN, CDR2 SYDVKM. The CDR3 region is CARDGTSNYEQYF. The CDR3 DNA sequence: TGTGCCAGGGATGGGACTTCGAACTACGAGCAGTACTTC.

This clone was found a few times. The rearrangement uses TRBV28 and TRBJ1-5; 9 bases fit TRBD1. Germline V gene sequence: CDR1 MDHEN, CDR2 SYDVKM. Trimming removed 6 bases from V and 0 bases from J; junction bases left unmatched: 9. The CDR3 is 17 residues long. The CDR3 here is CASRPTGGDYSNQPQHF. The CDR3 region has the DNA TGTGCCAGCAGACCGACAGGGGGAGATTATAGCAATCAGCCCCAGCATTTT.

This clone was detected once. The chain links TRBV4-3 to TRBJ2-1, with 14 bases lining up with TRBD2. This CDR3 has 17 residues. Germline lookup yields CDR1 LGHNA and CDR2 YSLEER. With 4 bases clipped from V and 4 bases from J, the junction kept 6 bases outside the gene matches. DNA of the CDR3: TGCGCCAGCAGCCCGACTAGCGGGAGGGCCTTGTACAATGAGCAGTTCTTC. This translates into CASSPTSGRALYNEQFF.

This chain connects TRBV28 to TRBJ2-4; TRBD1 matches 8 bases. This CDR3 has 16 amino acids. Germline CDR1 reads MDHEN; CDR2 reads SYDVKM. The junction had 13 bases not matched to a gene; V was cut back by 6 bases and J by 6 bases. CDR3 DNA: TGTGCCAGCAGCTCTTCCGGGACAGGAGGGGGAAACATTCAGTACTTC. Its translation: CASSSSGTGGGNIQYF.

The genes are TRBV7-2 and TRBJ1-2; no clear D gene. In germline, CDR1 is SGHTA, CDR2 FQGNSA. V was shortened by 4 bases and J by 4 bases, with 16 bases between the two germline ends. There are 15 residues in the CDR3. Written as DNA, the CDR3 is TGTGCCAGCAGCTCTCCGACACCCGGAGGCTATGGCTACACCTTC. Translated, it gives CASSSPTPGGYGYTF.

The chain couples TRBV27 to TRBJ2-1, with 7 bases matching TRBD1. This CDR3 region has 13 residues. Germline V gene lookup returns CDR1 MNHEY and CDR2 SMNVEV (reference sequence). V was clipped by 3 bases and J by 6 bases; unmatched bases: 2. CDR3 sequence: CASSFSGGNEQFF. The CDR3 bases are TGTGCCAGCAGTTTCTCAGGGGGCAATGAGCAGTTCTTC.

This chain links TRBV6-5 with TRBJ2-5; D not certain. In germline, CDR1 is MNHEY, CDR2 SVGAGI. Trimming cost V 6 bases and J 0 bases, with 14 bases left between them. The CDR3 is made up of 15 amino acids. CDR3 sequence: CASSVLLSHQETQYF. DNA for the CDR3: TGTGCCAGCAGCGTCCTCCTCTCCCACCAAGAGACCCAGTACTTC.

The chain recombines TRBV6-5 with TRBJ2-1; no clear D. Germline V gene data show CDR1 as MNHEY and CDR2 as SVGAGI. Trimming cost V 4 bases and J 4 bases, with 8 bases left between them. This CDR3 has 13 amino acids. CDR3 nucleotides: TGTGCCAGCAGTTCTAGTGGGTACAATGAGCAGTTCTTC. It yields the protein CASSSSGYNEQFF.

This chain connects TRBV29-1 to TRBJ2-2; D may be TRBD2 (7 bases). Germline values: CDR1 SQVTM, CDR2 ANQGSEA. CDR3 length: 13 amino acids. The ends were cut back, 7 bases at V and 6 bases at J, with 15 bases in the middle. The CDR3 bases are TGCAGCGGAGCGGGAAGGGGGGCCGGGGAGCTGTTTTTT. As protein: CSGAGRGAGELFF.

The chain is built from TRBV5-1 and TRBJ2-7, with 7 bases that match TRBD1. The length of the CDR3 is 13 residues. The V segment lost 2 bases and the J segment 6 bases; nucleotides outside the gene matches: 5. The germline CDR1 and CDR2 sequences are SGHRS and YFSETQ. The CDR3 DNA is TGCGCCAGCAGCTTCGACAGGGTCTCCGAGCAGTACTTC. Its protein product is CASSFDRVSEQYF.

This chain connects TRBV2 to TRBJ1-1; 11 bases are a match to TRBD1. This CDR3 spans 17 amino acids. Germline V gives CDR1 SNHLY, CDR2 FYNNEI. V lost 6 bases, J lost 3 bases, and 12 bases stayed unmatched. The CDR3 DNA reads TGTGCCAGCAGGGAGCTGGGACAGGGGGATCTCTACACTGAAGCTTTCTTT. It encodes CASRELGQGDLYTEAFF.

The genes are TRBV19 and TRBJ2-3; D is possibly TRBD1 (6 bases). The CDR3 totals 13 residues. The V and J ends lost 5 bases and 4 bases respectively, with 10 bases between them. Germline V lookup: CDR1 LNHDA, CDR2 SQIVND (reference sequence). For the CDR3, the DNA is TGTGCCAGTAGTTCACAGGGATCAGATACGCAGTATTTT. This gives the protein CASSSQGSDTQYF. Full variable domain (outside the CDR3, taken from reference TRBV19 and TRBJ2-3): DGGITQSPKYLFRKEGQNVTLSCEQNLNHDAMYWYRQDPGQGLRLIYYSQIVNDFQKGDIAEGYSVSREKKESFPLTVTSAQKNPTAFYLCASSSQGSDTQYFGPGTRLTVL.

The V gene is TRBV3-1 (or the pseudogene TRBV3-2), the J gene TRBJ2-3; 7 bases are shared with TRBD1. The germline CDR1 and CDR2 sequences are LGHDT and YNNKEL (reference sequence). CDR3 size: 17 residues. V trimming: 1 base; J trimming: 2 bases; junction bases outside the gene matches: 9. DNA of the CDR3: TGTGCCAGCAGCCAAGTCGGGACAGAGGCTTTCACAGATACGCAGTATTTT. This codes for CASSQVGTEAFTDTQYF.

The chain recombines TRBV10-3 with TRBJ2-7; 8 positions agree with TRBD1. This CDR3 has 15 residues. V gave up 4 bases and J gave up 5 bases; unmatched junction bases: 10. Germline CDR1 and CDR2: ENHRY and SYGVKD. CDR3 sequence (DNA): TGTGCCATCAGTGGTGTAAGGACAGGGCTGAACGAGCAGTACTTC. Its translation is CAISGVRTGLNEQYF.

The CDR3 here is CASGSNRGDEQYF. The CDR3 DNA reads as TGTGCCAGCGGATCAAACAGGGGCGACGAGCAGTACTTC. The gene calls are TRBV27 and TRBJ2-7; 7 positions match TRBD1. The CDR3 has 13 residues. Unmatched junction bases numbered 9, after V lost 8 bases and J lost 5 bases. CDR1 is MNHEY, CDR2 SMNVEV, per germline (reference sequence).

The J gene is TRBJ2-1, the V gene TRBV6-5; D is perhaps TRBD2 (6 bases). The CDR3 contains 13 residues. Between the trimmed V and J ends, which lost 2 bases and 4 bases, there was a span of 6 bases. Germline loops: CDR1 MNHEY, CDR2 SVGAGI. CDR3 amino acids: CASSYGGYNEQFF. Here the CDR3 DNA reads TGTGCCAGCAGTTACGGAGGGTACAATGAGCAGTTCTTC.

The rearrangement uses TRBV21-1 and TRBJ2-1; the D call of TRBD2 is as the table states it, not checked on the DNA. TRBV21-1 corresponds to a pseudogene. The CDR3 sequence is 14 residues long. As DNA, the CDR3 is TGTGCCAGCAGCTTGAGCCGGTCCTACAATGAGCAGTTCTTC. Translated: CASSLSRSYNEQFF.

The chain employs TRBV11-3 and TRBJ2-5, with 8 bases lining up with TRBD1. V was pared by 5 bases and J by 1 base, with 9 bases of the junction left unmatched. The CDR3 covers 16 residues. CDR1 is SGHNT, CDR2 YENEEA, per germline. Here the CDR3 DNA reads TGTGCCAGCAGCCCCGGTGGGACAGGTCGCCAAGAGACCCAGTACTTC. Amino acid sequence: CASSPGGTGRQETQYF.

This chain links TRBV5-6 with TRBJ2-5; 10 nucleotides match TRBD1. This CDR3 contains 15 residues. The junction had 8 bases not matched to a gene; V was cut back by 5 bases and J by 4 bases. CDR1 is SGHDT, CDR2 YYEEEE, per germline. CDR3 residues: CASSLPGQGLETQYF. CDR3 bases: TGTGCCAGCAGTTTACCGGGACAGGGGTTAGAGACCCAGTACTTC.

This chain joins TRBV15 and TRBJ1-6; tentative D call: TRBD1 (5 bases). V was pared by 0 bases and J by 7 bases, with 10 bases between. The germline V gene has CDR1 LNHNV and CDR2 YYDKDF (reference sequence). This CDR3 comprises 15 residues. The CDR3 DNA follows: TGTGCCACCAGCAGAGACAGGGAATTGAATTCACCCCTCCACTTT. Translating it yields CATSRDRELNSPLHF.

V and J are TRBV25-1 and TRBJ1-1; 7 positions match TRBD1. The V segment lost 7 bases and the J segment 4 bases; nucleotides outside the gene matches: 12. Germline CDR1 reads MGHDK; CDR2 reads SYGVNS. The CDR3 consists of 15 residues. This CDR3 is CASTTRGGGGTEAFF. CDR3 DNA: TGTGCCAGCACGACCCGAGGAGGGGGCGGCACTGAAGCTTTCTTT.

The CDR3 is CARSRDRAYEQYF. DNA for the CDR3: TGTGCCAGAAGTAGGGACAGAGCCTACGAGCAGTACTTC. The gene calls are TRBV5-3 and TRBJ2-7, with 7 bases identical to TRBD1. TRBV5-3 is treated as an ORF (open reading frame) with a function not yet certain. V gave up 5 bases and J gave up 2 bases; unmatched junction bases: 4. CDR3 length equals 13 residues.